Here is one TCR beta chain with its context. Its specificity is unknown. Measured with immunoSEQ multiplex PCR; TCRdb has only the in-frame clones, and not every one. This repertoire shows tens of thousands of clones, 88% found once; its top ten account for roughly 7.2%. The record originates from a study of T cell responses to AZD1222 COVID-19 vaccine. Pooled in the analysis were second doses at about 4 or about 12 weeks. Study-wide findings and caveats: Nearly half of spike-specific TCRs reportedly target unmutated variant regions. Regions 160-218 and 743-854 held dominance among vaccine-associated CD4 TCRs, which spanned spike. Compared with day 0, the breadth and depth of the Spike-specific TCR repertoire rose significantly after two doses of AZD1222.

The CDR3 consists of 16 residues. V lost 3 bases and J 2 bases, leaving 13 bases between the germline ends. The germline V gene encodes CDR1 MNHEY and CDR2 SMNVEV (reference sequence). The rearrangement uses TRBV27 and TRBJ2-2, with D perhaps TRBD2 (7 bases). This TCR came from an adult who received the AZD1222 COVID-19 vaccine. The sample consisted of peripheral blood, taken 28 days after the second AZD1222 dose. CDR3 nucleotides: TGTGCCAGCAGTTTGAGGGGGGGCCTTAACACCGGGGAGCTGTTTTTT. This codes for CASSLRGGLNTGELFF.